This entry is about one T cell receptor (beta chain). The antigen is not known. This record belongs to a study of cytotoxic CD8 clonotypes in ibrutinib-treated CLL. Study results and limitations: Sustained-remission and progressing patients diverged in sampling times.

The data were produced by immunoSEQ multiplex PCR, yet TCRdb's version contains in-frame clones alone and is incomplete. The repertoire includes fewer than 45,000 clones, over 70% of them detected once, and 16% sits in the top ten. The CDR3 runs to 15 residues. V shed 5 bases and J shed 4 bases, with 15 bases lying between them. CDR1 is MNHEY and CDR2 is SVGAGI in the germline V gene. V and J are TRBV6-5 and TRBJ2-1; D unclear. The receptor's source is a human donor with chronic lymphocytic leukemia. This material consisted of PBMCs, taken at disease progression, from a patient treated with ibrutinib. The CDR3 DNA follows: TGTGCCAGCAGTCCGCGTCCCGTCGGGTACAATGAGCAGTTCTTC. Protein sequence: CASSPRPVGYNEQFF.